Each of the 8 T cell receptor beta chains below was sequenced from the same sample in a study of vaccination effects on CD4 cells after COVID-19. With the ViraFEST assay, the study expanded antigen-specific CD4+ T cells using viral peptide pools, then sequenced them. When less than 13 days of culture had elapsed, CD4+ T cells were isolated. Nobody among the vaccine recipients had prior SARS-CoV-2 infection (nucleocapsid antibodies were negative). The table came from immunoSEQ multiplex PCR; TCRdb's copy has only in-frame clones and leaves some out. This repertoire shows tens of thousands of clones, 55% to 85% found once; its top ten account for around 27%. No antigens are known for them. Sequenced here: CD4+ T cells from PBMCs cultured with HCoV-OC43 spike peptides, sampled before COVID-19 vaccination. Documented subset: HCoV-OC43 spike overlapping peptide pool stimulation. These receptors originate from a human donor who received a COVID-19 vaccine.

Only a few counts were recorded for this clone. The chain uses TRBV28 and TRBJ1-5, with a possible D match to TRBD1 (6 bases). The CDR3 runs 12 residues. Looked up from germline, CDR1 is MDHEN and CDR2 is SYDVKM. V lost 7 bases to trimming and J lost 9 bases, with 13 bases between them. CDR3 loop: CASTLGGLPQHF. The CDR3 nucleotides are TGTGCCAGCACTCTAGGGGGGCTGCCCCAGCATTTT.

This clone showed up just once. The rearrangement uses TRBV7-9 and TRBJ1-1, with no clear D. This CDR3 spans 10 amino acids. V dropped 5 bases and J dropped 7 bases, with 5 bases sitting between them. CDR1 is SEHNR, CDR2 FQNEAQ, per germline (reference sequence). In DNA form, the CDR3 reads TGTGCCAGCAGCGTCAGTGAAGCTTTCTTT. Translated: CASSVSEAFF.

This chain uses TRBV7-9 with TRBJ1-1; tentative D call: TRBD1 (5 bases). V was clipped by 5 bases and J by 5 bases, with 9 bases between them. Germline CDR1 and CDR2: SEHNR and FQNEAQ (reference sequence). This CDR3 region has 12 residues. The CDR3 DNA reads as TGTGCCAGCAGCCCTTGGGGGACTGAAGCTTTCTTT. Its translation is CASSPWGTEAFF.

The J gene is TRBJ1-1, the V gene TRBV19; no definite D call. The germline V gene encodes CDR1 LNHDA and CDR2 SQIVND (reference sequence). V lost 5 bases, J lost 6 bases, and 19 bases lay in between. The CDR3 contains 15 residues. CDR3 DNA: TGTGCCAGTAGTCCAGGCGGGGTCATTTCTCCTGAAGCTTTCTTT. Its translation is CASSPGGVISPEAFF.

This clone showed up just a few times. This chain links TRBV5-1 with TRBJ2-1; 10 nucleotides line up with TRBD2. With V trimmed by 3 bases and J by 5 bases, 5 bases remained unmatched. Per germline, CDR1 SGHRS and CDR2 YFSETQ. The CDR3 consists of 15 residues. The CDR3 here is CASSSTSGTDNEQFF. As DNA, the CDR3 is TGCGCCAGCAGCTCCACTAGCGGGACAGACAATGAGCAGTTCTTC.

This clone has only one observation. J is TRBJ2-7 and V is TRBV19; D remains ambiguous. Trimming took 5 bases from V and 1 from J, leaving 12 bases between them. Per germline, CDR1 LNHDA and CDR2 SQIVND (reference sequence). The CDR3 is 14 amino acids. DNA of the CDR3: TGTGCCAGTAGTCCACCCGCCTTATCCTACGAGCAGTACTTC. Amino acids: CASSPPALSYEQYF.

The chain recombines TRBV28 with TRBJ1-2; no definite D call. Germline loops: CDR1 MDHEN, CDR2 SYDVKM. The V end lost 10 bases, the J end lost 0 bases, and 3 bases lay between the germline ends. The CDR3 consists of 10 residues. CDR3 sequence (DNA): TGTGCCACCTCTAACTATGGCTACACCTTC. This sequence encodes CATSNYGYTF.

The genes are TRBV5-1 and TRBJ1-2, with D perhaps TRBD1 (5 bases). The ends were cut back, 0 bases at V and 4 bases at J, with 10 bases in the middle. The germline V gene encodes CDR1 SGHRS and CDR2 YFSETQ. CDR3 length equals 14 residues. The CDR3 DNA reads as TGCGCCAGCAGCTTGGGGGGGGACGGCTATGGCTACACCTTC. It specifies CASSLGGDGYGYTF.